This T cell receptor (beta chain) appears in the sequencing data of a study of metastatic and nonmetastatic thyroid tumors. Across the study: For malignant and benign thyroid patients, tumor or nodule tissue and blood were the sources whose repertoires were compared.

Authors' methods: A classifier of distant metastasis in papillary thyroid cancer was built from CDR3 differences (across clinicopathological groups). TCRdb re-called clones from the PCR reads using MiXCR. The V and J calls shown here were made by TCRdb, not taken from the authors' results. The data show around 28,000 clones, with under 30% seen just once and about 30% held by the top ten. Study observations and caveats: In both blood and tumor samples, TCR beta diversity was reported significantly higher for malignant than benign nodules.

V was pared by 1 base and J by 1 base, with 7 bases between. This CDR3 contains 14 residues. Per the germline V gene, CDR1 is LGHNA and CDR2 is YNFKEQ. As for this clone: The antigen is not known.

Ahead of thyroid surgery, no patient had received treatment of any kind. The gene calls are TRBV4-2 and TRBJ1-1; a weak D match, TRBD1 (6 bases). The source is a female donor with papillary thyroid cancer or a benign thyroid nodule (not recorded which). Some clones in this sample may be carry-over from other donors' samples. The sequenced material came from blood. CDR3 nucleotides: TGTGCCAGCAGCCAAGTGGGACAGAACACTGAAGCTTTCTTT. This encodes CASSQVGQNTEAFF.